Listed below are T cell receptor beta chains from one sample, sequenced in a study of OX40 agonist ivuxolimab in advanced cancers. TCRdb's table, derived via immunoSEQ multiplex PCR, lists solely in-frame clones and lacks some. This table holds 65,000 to 95,000 clones, 88% found once. The sequenced sample was CD4+ or CD8+ T cells sorted from blood, obtained in a trial of the OX40 agonist ivuxolimab. All receptors derive from an adult with an advanced solid tumor such as melanoma, head and neck, liver or kidney cancer. Both conserved end residues are part of each CDR3. Fields, in order: J gene, V gene, CDR3 length, clone size, D gene, CDR3 DNA, CDR3 protein. A D gene is named only where the DNA matches it firmly. Clone size is shown for a subset of rows, as once, few, many or a class of expanded clone.

J gene: TRBJ2-5
V gene: TRBV5-1
CDR3 length: 14
clone size: .
D gene: .
CDR3 DNA: TGCGCCAGCAGGGTTGGGGACTACCAAGAGACCCAGTACTTC
CDR3 protein: CASRVGDYQETQYF

J gene: TRBJ2-5
V gene: TRBV7-2
CDR3 length: 16
clone size: .
D gene: TRBD1
CDR3 DNA: TGTGCCAGCAGCTTAGTAGGGACAGGGGGCCAAGAGACCCAGTACTTC
CDR3 protein: CASSLVGTGGQETQYF

J gene: TRBJ2-5
V gene: TRBV10-1
CDR3 length: 13
clone size: .
D gene: .
CDR3 DNA: TGCGCCAGCAGTGGGTGGTCTCAAGAGACCCAGTACTTC
CDR3 protein: CASSGWSQETQYF

J gene: TRBJ2-1
V gene: TRBV28
CDR3 length: 14
clone size: .
D gene: TRBD1
CDR3 DNA: TGTGCCAGCAGAGCCCACAGGGGCGACAATGAGCAGTTCTTC
CDR3 protein: CASRAHRGDNEQFF

J gene: TRBJ2-1
V gene: TRBV7-2
CDR3 length: 13
clone size: .
D gene: .
CDR3 DNA: TGTGCCAGCAGCTTTGTCGAGAACAATGAGCAGTTCTTC
CDR3 protein: CASSFVENNEQFF

J gene: TRBJ2-1
V gene: TRBV25-1
CDR3 length: 14
clone size: .
D gene: .
CDR3 DNA: TGTGCCAGCAGAGCCTTGAGCTCCTACAATGAGCAGTTCTTC
CDR3 protein: CASRALSSYNEQFF

J gene: TRBJ2-6
V gene: TRBV7-2
CDR3 length: 16
clone size: .
D gene: .
CDR3 DNA: TGTGCCAGCAGCCGTAGGACGGTCTCTGGGGCCAACGTCCTGACTTTC
CDR3 protein: CASSRRTVSGANVLTF

J gene: TRBJ1-5
V gene: TRBV5-6
CDR3 length: 13
clone size: .
D gene: .
CDR3 DNA: TGTGCCAGCAGCCGCGGTAGTGATCAGCCCCAGCATTTT
CDR3 protein: CASSRGSDQPQHF

J gene: TRBJ2-7
V gene: TRBV19
CDR3 length: 9
clone size: once
D gene: .
CDR3 DNA: TGTGCCGGGCGCGGAGGGCAGTACTTC
CDR3 protein: CAGRGGQYF

J gene: TRBJ2-3
V gene: TRBV5-6
CDR3 length: 13
clone size: .
D gene: .
CDR3 DNA: TGTGCCAGCAATGGGGGTCTCACAGATACGCAGTATTTT
CDR3 protein: CASNGGLTDTQYF

J gene: TRBJ2-7
V gene: TRBV5-1
CDR3 length: 14
clone size: .
D gene: TRBD1
CDR3 DNA: TGCGCCAGCAGCTTAGGGACAGACCTCTACGAGCAGTACTTC
CDR3 protein: CASSLGTDLYEQYF

J gene: TRBJ2-3
V gene: TRBV19
CDR3 length: 16
clone size: .
D gene: TRBD1
CDR3 DNA: TGTGCCAGTAGTGGAGCGAGACAGGGGGTCGGAGATACGCAGTATTTT
CDR3 protein: CASSGARQGVGDTQYF

J gene: TRBJ2-2
V gene: TRBV23-1
CDR3 length: 16
clone size: .
D gene: .
CDR3 DNA: TGCGCCAGCAGTCAATCCTTTGTCTCGAACACCGGGGAGCTGTTTTTT
CDR3 protein: CASSQSFVSNTGELFF

J gene: TRBJ1-5
V gene: TRBV29-1
CDR3 length: 13
clone size: .
D gene: TRBD1
CDR3 DNA: TGCAGCGCATCGACAGGGAGCAATCAGCCCCAGCATTTT
CDR3 protein: CSASTGSNQPQHF

J gene: TRBJ1-1
V gene: TRBV19
CDR3 length: 13
clone size: .
D gene: .
CDR3 DNA: TGTGCCAGTAGTGACGGGTCGAACACTGAAGCTTTCTTT
CDR3 protein: CASSDGSNTEAFF

J gene: TRBJ1-1
V gene: TRBV11-2
CDR3 length: 15
clone size: .
D gene: TRBD1
CDR3 DNA: TGTGCCAGCTGGAGGACAGGGCTCGAAAGCACTGAAGCTTTCTTT
CDR3 protein: CASWRTGLESTEAFF

J gene: TRBJ2-1
V gene: TRBV30
CDR3 length: 14
clone size: .
D gene: .
CDR3 DNA: TGTGCCTGTCTCACTAGGAGCTCCTACAATGAGCAGTTCTTC
CDR3 protein: CACLTRSSYNEQFF

J gene: TRBJ1-2
V gene: TRBV6-1
CDR3 length: 15
clone size: once
D gene: .
CDR3 DNA: TGTGCCAGCAGTCCCCATATGACAGAGAACTATGGCTACACCTTC
CDR3 protein: CASSPHMTENYGYTF

J gene: TRBJ2-1
V gene: TRBV4-3
CDR3 length: 16
clone size: .
D gene: TRBD2
CDR3 DNA: TGCGCCAGCAGCCAGGCTCTAGCGGGGTCTTACAATGAGCAGTTCTTC
CDR3 protein: CASSQALAGSYNEQFF

J gene: TRBJ2-5
V gene: TRBV6-6
CDR3 length: 16
clone size: .
D gene: TRBD1
CDR3 DNA: TGTGCCAGCAGCCCGGACAGGGAGACCCTACAAGAGACCCAGTACTTC
CDR3 protein: CASSPDRETLQETQYF

J gene: TRBJ2-7
V gene: TRBV4-3
CDR3 length: 16
clone size: few
D gene: TRBD2
CDR3 DNA: TGCGCCAGCAGCCAAGACCGACTAGCGGGACCGAGGGAGCAGTACTTC
CDR3 protein: CASSQDRLAGPREQYF

J gene: TRBJ2-7
V gene: TRBV10-3
CDR3 length: 16
clone size: .
D gene: TRBD2
CDR3 DNA: TGTGCCATCAGTGATGCTGGGACTAGCGGGAAGTACGAGCAGTACTTC
CDR3 protein: CAISDAGTSGKYEQYF

J gene: TRBJ1-3
V gene: TRBV10-3
CDR3 length: 16
clone size: once
D gene: .
CDR3 DNA: TGTGCCATCAGTGTCGAACGAGGAGACTCTGGAAACACCATATATTTT
CDR3 protein: CAISVERGDSGNTIYF

J gene: TRBJ2-7
V gene: TRBV27
CDR3 length: 17
clone size: .
D gene: TRBD1
CDR3 DNA: TGTGCCAGCAGTCTTAACACCCGGGACAGTGTCTCCTACGAGCAGTACTTC
CDR3 protein: CASSLNTRDSVSYEQYF

J gene: TRBJ2-5
V gene: TRBV7-8
CDR3 length: 15
clone size: once
D gene: TRBD1
CDR3 DNA: TGTGCCAGCAGCCCTGGACAGGGGGCAGGAGAGACCCAGTACTTC
CDR3 protein: CASSPGQGAGETQYF

J gene: TRBJ2-6
V gene: TRBV30
CDR3 length: 15
clone size: few
D gene: .
CDR3 DNA: TGTGCCTGGAGTGTACGGGGCTCTGGGGCCAACGTCCTGACTTTC
CDR3 protein: CAWSVRGSGANVLTF

J gene: TRBJ2-2
V gene: TRBV9
CDR3 length: 16
clone size: .
D gene: .
CDR3 DNA: TGTGCCAGCAGCGTCCAGGGTTCCGCGAACACCGGGGAGCTGTTTTTT
CDR3 protein: CASSVQGSANTGELFF

J gene: TRBJ1-5
V gene: TRBV28
CDR3 length: 12
clone size: .
D gene: .
CDR3 DNA: TGTGCCAGCAGGGTTGTCAATCAGCCCCAGCATTTT
CDR3 protein: CASRVVNQPQHF

J gene: TRBJ2-3
V gene: TRBV29-1
CDR3 length: 14
clone size: once
D gene: .
CDR3 DNA: TGCAGCGTTTATGGGCGGGGTAGCACAGATACGCAGTATTTT
CDR3 protein: CSVYGRGSTDTQYF

J gene: TRBJ2-1
V gene: TRBV11-3
CDR3 length: 12
clone size: .
D gene: .
CDR3 DNA: TGTGCCAGCAGCTTTGGTACCAATGAGCAGTTCTTC
CDR3 protein: CASSFGTNEQFF

J gene: TRBJ2-2
V gene: TRBV6-1
CDR3 length: 17
clone size: .
D gene: TRBD1
CDR3 DNA: TGTGCCAGCAGTGCCTCTCAGGGACAGGGGTTTAACGGGGAGCTGTTTTTT
CDR3 protein: CASSASQGQGFNGELFF

J gene: TRBJ2-5
V gene: TRBV5-1
CDR3 length: 15
clone size: once
D gene: TRBD1
CDR3 DNA: TGCGCCAGCAGCGGAGGACAGGGGGCAGGAGAGACCCAGTACTTC
CDR3 protein: CASSGGQGAGETQYF

J gene: TRBJ2-2
V gene: TRBV6-1
CDR3 length: 15
clone size: .
D gene: .
CDR3 DNA: TGTGCCAGCAGCTTGTGGCAGGTCAGAACCGGGGAGCTGTTTTTT
CDR3 protein: CASSLWQVRTGELFF

J gene: TRBJ2-3
V gene: TRBV27
CDR3 length: 11
clone size: .
D gene: .
CDR3 DNA: TGTGCCAGCAGTTTAGCAGATACGCAGTATTTT
CDR3 protein: CASSLADTQYF

J gene: TRBJ2-5
V gene: TRBV6-6
CDR3 length: 14
clone size: .
D gene: .
CDR3 DNA: TGTGCCAGCAGGGGGAGAACCGAGAGGGAGACCCAGTACTTC
CDR3 protein: CASRGRTERETQYF

J gene: TRBJ2-7
V gene: TRBV5-4
CDR3 length: 15
clone size: once
D gene: .
CDR3 DNA: TGTGCCAGCAGCCTTGGGGGAGACCGATCCTACGAGCAGTACTTC
CDR3 protein: CASSLGGDRSYEQYF

J gene: TRBJ2-7
V gene: TRBV10-3
CDR3 length: 14
clone size: few
D gene: TRBD1
CDR3 DNA: TGTGCCAGCCACCGGGACAGGGGGACCTACGAGCAGTACTTC
CDR3 protein: CASHRDRGTYEQYF

J gene: TRBJ1-4
V gene: TRBV7-2
CDR3 length: 15
clone size: .
D gene: TRBD1
CDR3 DNA: TGTGCCAGCAGCTCAAGGACAGGGTATAATGAAAAACTGTTTTTT
CDR3 protein: CASSSRTGYNEKLFF

J gene: TRBJ2-1
V gene: TRBV30
CDR3 length: 16
clone size: .
D gene: .
CDR3 DNA: TGTGCCTCTATTTACAATAGCTGGAGCTCCTACAATGAGCAGTTCTTC
CDR3 protein: CASIYNSWSSYNEQFF

J gene: TRBJ2-5
V gene: TRBV29-1
CDR3 length: 12
clone size: .
D gene: TRBD1
CDR3 DNA: TGCAGCACTAAGGACAGGGATGAGACCCAGTACTTC
CDR3 protein: CSTKDRDETQYF

J gene: TRBJ1-6
V gene: TRBV18
CDR3 length: 13
clone size: .
D gene: .
CDR3 DNA: TGTGCCAGCTCACTTTACCTTGATTCACCCCTCCACTTT
CDR3 protein: CASSLYLDSPLHF

J gene: TRBJ2-7
V gene: TRBV7-2
CDR3 length: 15
clone size: .
D gene: TRBD2
CDR3 DNA: TGTGCCAGCAGCTTTGATAGCGGGAGTTCCTACGAGCAGTACTTC
CDR3 protein: CASSFDSGSSYEQYF

J gene: TRBJ1-2
V gene: TRBV2
CDR3 length: 16
clone size: .
D gene: .
CDR3 DNA: TGTGCCAGCAGTCAGGAAGGGCCAATTGTTAACTATGGCTACACCTTC
CDR3 protein: CASSQEGPIVNYGYTF

J gene: TRBJ2-7
V gene: TRBV23-1
CDR3 length: 16
clone size: .
D gene: .
CDR3 DNA: TGCGCCAGCAGTCAATCCCCCGGAAGGGTTGTCTACGAGCAGTACTTC
CDR3 protein: CASSQSPGRVVYEQYF

J gene: TRBJ2-1
V gene: TRBV6-5
CDR3 length: 13
clone size: .
D gene: .
CDR3 DNA: TGTGCCAGCAGGCCCCCCGGGAGCAATGAGCAGTTCTTC
CDR3 protein: CASRPPGSNEQFF

J gene: TRBJ2-7
V gene: TRBV28
CDR3 length: 14
clone size: .
D gene: TRBD1
CDR3 DNA: TGTGCCAGCAGGACGGGACAGGGTTCCAACGAGCAGTACTTC
CDR3 protein: CASRTGQGSNEQYF

J gene: TRBJ2-1
V gene: TRBV19
CDR3 length: 15
clone size: .
D gene: .
CDR3 DNA: TGTGCCAGTAGTCGGGGTCCGAGCTCCTACAATGAGCAGTTCTTC
CDR3 protein: CASSRGPSSYNEQFF

J gene: TRBJ2-7
V gene: TRBV5-1
CDR3 length: 13
clone size: .
D gene: .
CDR3 DNA: TGCGCCAGCAGGGTGGCTAGCGCCTACGAGCAGTACTTC
CDR3 protein: CASRVASAYEQYF

J gene: TRBJ2-7
V gene: TRBV9
CDR3 length: 15
clone size: .
D gene: TRBD2
CDR3 DNA: TGTGCCAGCAGCGTAGAGGGTAGCGGGGCCCGGCGGCAGTACTTC
CDR3 protein: CASSVEGSGARRQYF

J gene: TRBJ1-1
V gene: TRBV30
CDR3 length: 11
clone size: .
D gene: .
CDR3 DNA: TGTGCCGGAGCAGGGGATACTGAAGCTTTCTTT
CDR3 protein: CAGAGDTEAFF

J gene: TRBJ1-2
V gene: TRBV7-6
CDR3 length: 16
clone size: .
D gene: .
CDR3 DNA: TGTGCCAGCAGCCCCTCTACGGGAATGGCTAACTATGGCTACACCTTC
CDR3 protein: CASSPSTGMANYGYTF

J gene: TRBJ1-2
V gene: TRBV11-2
CDR3 length: 15
clone size: .
D gene: .
CDR3 DNA: TGTGCCAGCAGCTTAGATGGGGGCTATGGCTATGGCTACACCTTC
CDR3 protein: CASSLDGGYGYGYTF

J gene: TRBJ2-2
V gene: TRBV5-6
CDR3 length: 13
clone size: .
D gene: .
CDR3 DNA: TGTGCCAGCAGCTTGGGACGAGCCGGGGAGCTGTTTTTT
CDR3 protein: CASSLGRAGELFF

J gene: TRBJ2-2
V gene: TRBV7-2
CDR3 length: 15
clone size: few
D gene: TRBD1
CDR3 DNA: TGTGCCAGCAGCTTAACAGGGGGCGACACCGGGGAGCTGTTTTTT
CDR3 protein: CASSLTGGDTGELFF

J gene: TRBJ2-7
V gene: TRBV19
CDR3 length: 14
clone size: .
D gene: TRBD1
CDR3 DNA: TGTGCCAGTAGTACAACCGGGACAGGGGTCGAGCAGTACTTC
CDR3 protein: CASSTTGTGVEQYF

J gene: TRBJ1-1
V gene: TRBV7-2
CDR3 length: 13
clone size: .
D gene: .
CDR3 DNA: TGTGCCAGCAGCTTAGGGACTAACCCTGAAGCTTTCTTT
CDR3 protein: CASSLGTNPEAFF

J gene: TRBJ1-1
V gene: TRBV5-1
CDR3 length: 13
clone size: .
D gene: .
CDR3 DNA: TGCGCCAGCAGTTCGGGAATGAACACTGAAGCTTTCTTT
CDR3 protein: CASSSGMNTEAFF

J gene: TRBJ2-5
V gene: TRBV7-2
CDR3 length: 12
clone size: .
D gene: .
CDR3 DNA: TGTGCCAGCAGCTTAACCTGGGAGACCCAGTACTTC
CDR3 protein: CASSLTWETQYF

J gene: TRBJ2-5
V gene: TRBV5-1
CDR3 length: 13
clone size: .
D gene: .
CDR3 DNA: TGCGCCAGCATGCTTGCTGAGGGGGAGACCCAGTACTTC
CDR3 protein: CASMLAEGETQYF